This is a list of T cell receptor beta chains from one sample in a study of blood T cell repertoires in COVID-19. The data were produced by immunoSEQ multiplex PCR, yet TCRdb's version contains in-frame clones alone and is incomplete. This sample has 53,000 or so clones; around 72% occur once, and the top ten carry 15%. Sequencing was carried out using peripheral blood. These receptors originate from a human donor with active or convalescent COVID-19. The donor label of this sample is uncertain. The CDR3 runs from the conserved cysteine through the conserved F or W. D genes are given only for firm matches. Size values are once, few and many counts, or a class for expanded clones, and some rows have none.

clone_size	j_call	v_call	d_call	cdr3_aa	cdr3_nt
.	TRBJ1-2	TRBV27	TRBD1	CASSFSGQGTAGYTF	TGTGCCAGCAGTTTTTCGGGACAGGGGACTGCTGGCTACACCTTC
once	TRBJ2-7	TRBV3-1/TRBV3-2	.	CASSLQGSSYEQYF	TGTGCCAGCAGCCTTCAAGGGAGCTCCTACGAGCAGTACTTC
.	TRBJ2-5	TRBV5-4	.	CASSFSTSTIETQYF	TGTGCCAGCAGCTTCTCGACTAGTACTATCGAGACCCAGTACTTC
.	TRBJ2-5	TRBV3-1/TRBV3-2	.	CASSQEGREQQTQYF	TGTGCCAGCAGCCAAGAAGGCCGGGAGCAGCAGACCCAGTACTTC
.	TRBJ2-7	TRBV21-1	.	CASSNRWTSGLDEQYF	TGTGCCAGCAGCAATCGATGGACTAGCGGGTTGGACGAGCAGTACTTC
.	TRBJ2-2	TRBV9	.	CASSVVGGVGFTGELFF	TGTGCCAGCAGCGTAGTGGGAGGAGTGGGGTTTACCGGGGAGCTGTTTTTT
.	TRBJ1-1	TRBV6-2/TRBV6-3	.	CASSYSGGGVVTEAFF	TGTGCCAGCAGTTACTCAGGAGGGGGGGTTGTCACTGAAGCTTTCTTT
.	TRBJ1-3	TRBV30	.	CAWRLGLQSSGNTIYF	TGTGCCTGGAGACTGGGACTTCAGAGCTCTGGAAACACCATATATTTT
.	TRBJ2-5	TRBV4-3	.	CASSQTLQGREAQYF	TGCGCCAGCAGCCAAACCCTACAAGGAAGAGAGGCCCAGTACTTC
many	TRBJ1-2	TRBV10-3	TRBD1	CAISPGQGNYGYTF	TGTGCCATCAGTCCGGGACAGGGGAACTATGGCTACACCTTC
.	TRBJ2-1	TRBV4-2	TRBD2	CASSQEGGTSANEQFF	TGTGCCAGCAGCCAAGAAGGGGGGACTAGCGCCAATGAGCAGTTCTTC
few	TRBJ1-3	TRBV5-8	.	CASSLRGSGNTIYF	TGTGCCAGCAGCCTAAGGGGGTCTGGAAACACCATATATTTT
.	TRBJ2-1	TRBV11-3	.	CASSPPGIPSSYNEQFF	TGTGCCAGCAGCCCCCCCGGGATCCCGAGCTCCTACAATGAGCAGTTCTTC
.	TRBJ2-5	TRBV5-8	TRBD1	CASAELRQGDNEETQYF	TGTGCCAGCGCCGAGTTAAGACAGGGGGATAATGAAGAGACCCAGTACTTC
.	TRBJ2-7	TRBV5-8	.	CASSLGDNSYEQYF	TGTGCCAGCAGCTTGGGGGACAACTCCTACGAGCAGTACTTC
few	TRBJ2-7	TRBV4-2	TRBD2	CASSQEGPSLAVAPYEQYF	TGTGCCAGCAGCCAAGAGGGACCTTCACTAGCGGTCGCACCCTACGAGCAGTACTTC
.	TRBJ1-2	TRBV24-1	TRBD1	CATSAPGQGNGYTF	TGTGCCACCAGTGCGCCGGGACAGGGGAATGGCTACACCTTC
.	TRBJ2-2	TRBV14	TRBD2	CASSQELAGVDTGELFF	TGTGCCAGCAGCCAAGAACTAGCGGGAGTCGACACCGGGGAGCTGTTTTTT
.	TRBJ1-1	TRBV28	TRBD1	CASNDRGTTITEAFF	TGTGCCAGCAACGACAGGGGGACCACCATCACTGAAGCTTTCTTT
.	TRBJ2-2	TRBV9	TRBD1	CASSVVGQGAGELFF	TGTGCCAGCAGCGTAGTGGGACAGGGGGCCGGGGAGCTGTTTTTT
.	TRBJ2-7	TRBV6-5	TRBD2	CASSWASGASYEQYF	TGTGCCAGCAGTTGGGCTAGCGGAGCCTCCTACGAGCAGTACTTC
.	TRBJ2-2	TRBV19	TRBD2	CASSILAGATGELFF	TGTGCCAGTAGTATTCTAGCGGGTGCCACCGGGGAGCTGTTTTTT
.	TRBJ2-7	TRBV7-9	TRBD1	CASSFPGGTHEQYF	TGTGCCAGCAGCTTTCCAGGGGGTACCCACGAGCAGTACTTC
.	TRBJ2-7	TRBV27	TRBD2	CASRLIAGGGSYEQYF	TGTGCCAGCAGATTAATAGCGGGAGGCGGGTCCTACGAGCAGTACTTC
.	TRBJ2-7	TRBV5-1	.	CASSTSGLLRYEQYF	TGCGCCAGCAGCACCTCGGGACTCCTCCGATACGAGCAGTACTTC
few	TRBJ2-3	TRBV9	TRBD1	CASSVGGGRGQDTQYF	TGTGCCAGCAGCGTGGGTGGAGGCAGGGGGCAAGATACGCAGTATTTT
once	TRBJ1-1	TRBV19	.	CASSIPGRGGTEAFF	TGTGCCAGTAGTATCCCCGGTCGAGGGGGCACTGAAGCTTTCTTT
.	TRBJ1-5	TRBV27	.	CASSPYPDSTSNQPQHF	TGTGCCAGCAGTCCTTATCCCGACAGTACAAGCAATCAGCCCCAGCATTTT
.	TRBJ1-6	TRBV9	.	CASSVSGETPLHF	TGTGCCAGCAGCGTCAGCGGAGAAACACCCCTCCACTTT